The entry that follows covers one T cell receptor beta chain sequence. Its cognate antigen is unknown. The CDR3 is made up of 15 amino acids. Germline V lookup: CDR1 LNHDA, CDR2 SQIVND (reference sequence). The sample belongs to a study of T cells expressing NK-cell markers. Across the whole study: The TCR beta repertoires were obtained from sorted CD3+CD56+NKG2C+, CD3+CD56+NKG2C- and CD3+CD56-NKG2C+ T cells.

TCRdb reanalyzed the 5' RACE reads, giving one entry per CDR3 protein sequence and no DNA. The record lists some 460,000 distinct CDR3 sequences, of which the ten most abundant hold about 1.5%. Overall study results and limits: These clonotypes, the leaders elsewhere, also led the CD3+CD56-NKG2C+ fraction in four donors.

The chain recombines TRBV19 with TRBJ1-3; the TCRdb D gene call, TRBD1, has no DNA to confirm it. The source material was blood T cells: a sorted CD56 or NKG2C T cell subset, CD4+ or CD8+ T cells, or bulk PBMC T cells (not recorded which). The receptor was derived from a woman aged 50 to 65 in good health. CDR3 in amino acids: CASSSPGGERNTIYF.